Listed here are 8 T cell receptor beta chains from one sample, sequenced in a study of blood T cells in healthy people across ages. A sample-barcoded 5' primer and a J-beta primer mix were used in a second PCR of roughly 7 to 11 cycles. TCRdb recomputed calls from the 5' RACE reads with MiXCR, one row per CDR3 protein. The data contain more than 500,000 distinct CDR3 sequences, roughly a quarter of them singletons. These data were also filed under a second study, of T cells of mothers and their children.

Sequenced input: blood. These receptor sequences come from a boy younger than 10 in good health.

Comment on this clonotype: The junction departs from germline at one end; a sequencing error may be responsible. The chain's CDR3 is CASSLREREGRGDTQYF. CDR3 DNA sequence: TGTGCCAGCAGCTTGAGGGAGCGGGAGGGCCGGGGAGATACGCAGTACTTT. This sequence joins TRBV5-5 and TRBJ2-3; TRBD2 aligns across 10 bases. This CDR3 spans 17 amino acids. Germline V gene data show CDR1 as SGHKS and CDR2 as YYEKEE (reference sequence).

In its sample, this clonotype was seen a few times. The chain has TRBV11-2 and TRBJ2-1, with TRBD2 identical over 9 bases. The CDR3 sequence is 15 residues long. Germline V gene data show CDR1 as SGHAT and CDR2 as FQNNGV. J was trimmed by 10 bases and V by 4 bases; bases with no gene match: 11. The CDR3 DNA sequence: TGTGCCAGCAGCTCCCCTCGGCGGGGGGGTGTCGAGCAGTTCTTC. This sequence encodes CASSSPRRGGVEQFF.

This chain links TRBV12-5 with TRBJ2-5; TRBD2 aligns across 7 bases. In germline, CDR1 is LGHNT, CDR2 FRNRAP. This CDR3 has 13 residues. V lost 7 bases to trimming and J lost 2 bases; unmatched junction nucleotides: 4. CDR3 coding DNA: TGTGCTAGTGATCACGGGGGGCAAGAGACCCAGTACTTC. Encoded protein: CASDHGGQETQYF.

The chain joins TRBV21-1 to TRBJ2-6; the table's D call of TRBD1 was not tested on the DNA. TRBV21-1 is recorded as a pseudogene. The CDR3 has 19 amino acids. CDR3 DNA sequence: TGTGCCAGCAGCAACCTTCTGACAGGGGGTACCCCTGGGGCCAACGTCCTGACTTTC. Translating gives CASSNLLTGGTPGANVLTF.

The sample holds a few counts of this clonotype. This sequence joins TRBV29-1 and TRBJ2-7; D perhaps matches TRBD1 (5 bases). Germline V gene sequence: CDR1 SQVTM, CDR2 ANQGSEA. This CDR3 has 15 amino acids. Trimming removed 6 bases from V and 0 bases from J, with 18 bases in between. CDR3 sequence: CSVILDSRSSYEQYF. Written as DNA, the CDR3 is TGCAGCGTGATTCTCGACAGCAGAAGCTCCTACGAGCAGTACTTC.

The table lists this clonotype with a few counts. This chain uses TRBV4-3 with TRBJ2-1; 13 bases are a match to TRBD2. This CDR3 is 16 amino acids long. V shed 3 bases and J 5 bases; nucleotides not matched to a gene: 4. Germline assignment: CDR1 LGHNA and CDR2 YSLEER. The DNA of the CDR3 is TGCGCCAGCAGCCATCCACTAGCGGGAGGGAACAATGAGCAGTTCTTC. Encoded protein: CASSHPLAGGNNEQFF.

This chain links TRBV2 with TRBJ1-2; D is undetermined. Germline V gene sequence: CDR1 SNHLY, CDR2 FYNNEI. The CDR3 has 13 amino acids. V lost 9 bases and J lost 2, with 13 bases in between. The CDR3 bases are TGTGCCAGAGTGGACGATAAAAACTATGGCTACACCTTC. Protein product: CARVDDKNYGYTF.

The chain employs TRBV30 and TRBJ2-5; 8 bases are shared with TRBD2. The end of the DNA aligns better with TRBJ2-1, so the J call may be wrong. Germline V gene data show CDR1 as GTSNPN and CDR2 as SVGIG (reference sequence). This CDR3 contains 14 residues. DNA of the CDR3: TGTGCCTGGAGTGTACGGGGGGGGTACAATGAGCAGTTCTTC. Protein sequence: CAWSVRGGYNEQFF.